These 27 T cell receptor beta chains originate from one sample sequenced in a study of CD8 T cells in Susac syndrome. Reverse transcription of roughly 0.45 to 1 ug RNA was performed with random hexamers. In TCRdb, the immunoSEQ multiplex PCR reads were re-called with MiXCR into one record per CDR3 protein. The sample contains roughly 250,000 distinct CDR3 sequences, almost 97% of which appear only once. The sample comprised CD4+ T cells from PBMCs. These receptors originate from a human donor with Susac syndrome.

This clonotype appeared once. The chain has TRBV6-1 and TRBJ2-7, with a possible D match to TRBD2 (6 bases). The V and J ends lost 3 bases and 4 bases respectively, with 13 bases between them. Germline CDR1 MNHNS, CDR2 SASEGT. The CDR3 runs to 14 residues. CDR3 region: CASSEPGGEYEQYF. CDR3 coding DNA: TGTGCCAGCAGTGAGCCTGGAGGGGAATACGAGCAGTACTTC.

The rearrangement links TRBV12-3 or TRBV12-4 to TRBJ1-1; TRBD1 aligns across 7 bases. This CDR3 contains 14 residues. V shed 3 bases, J shed 4 bases, and the junction held 5 bases outside the gene matches. CDR3 in DNA: TGTGCCAGCAGTTTGGAGGGGGCAGGCACTGAAGCTTTCTTT. Translating it yields CASSLEGAGTEAFF.

V gene TRBV12-3 or TRBV12-4 combines with J gene TRBJ1-1; 8 bases line up with TRBD1. The V and J ends lost 5 bases and 3 bases, in that order; junction bases with no gene match: 17. The CDR3 spans 18 residues. In DNA form, the CDR3 reads TGTGCCAGCAGTCCCAACCCGGGACAGGTAAACCCTTACACTGAAGCTTTCTTT. The encoded protein is CASSPNPGQVNPYTEAFF.

This clonotype was observed a single time. This chain links TRBV14 with TRBJ2-1, with 9 bases aligning to TRBD2. The V gene's germline CDR1 is SGHDN and CDR2 FVKESK. This CDR3 has 13 residues. V lost 4 bases and J lost 7; bases outside the gene matches: 2. CDR3 loop: CASSRLAANEQFF. CDR3 nucleotide sequence: TGTGCCAGCAGCCGACTAGCGGCTAATGAGCAGTTCTTC.

CDR3 residues: CASSLSSGRAGEQYF. The CDR3 DNA reads as TGTGCCAGCAGCTTGTCTAGCGGGAGGGCCGGCGAGCAGTACTTC. J is TRBJ2-7 and V is TRBV5-6, with 12 bases aligning to TRBD2. Looked up from germline, CDR1 is SGHDT and CDR2 is YYEEEE. CDR3 length equals 15 residues. J was trimmed by 6 bases and V by 1 base; bases with no gene match: 5.

The genes are TRBV15 and TRBJ2-1, with 7 bases matching TRBD1. Germline values: CDR1 LNHNV, CDR2 YYDKDF (reference sequence). The J segment lost 0 bases and the V segment lost 9 bases, leaving 5 bases of the junction unmatched. The CDR3 has 14 residues. CDR3 DNA: TGTGCCACGGCACAGGGGTTCTCCTACAATGAGCAGTTCTTC. Its protein product is CATAQGFSYNEQFF.

V and J are TRBV4-2 and TRBJ2-7, with D perhaps TRBD2 (6 bases). This CDR3 is 17 amino acids long. Trimming pared 1 base from V and 2 bases from J, leaving 18 bases between. Germline V gene sequence: CDR1 LGHNA, CDR2 YNFKEQ. The CDR3 DNA sequence: TGTGCCAGCAGCCAAGGGGTCGGGGGAGGCGCTACCTACGAGCAGTACTTC. Protein: CASSQGVGGGATYEQYF.

The genes are TRBV29-1 and TRBJ2-1, with D hard to call. Trimming left V 1 base short and J 5 bases short, with 9 bases between. CDR3 length: 13 residues. Germline V lookup: CDR1 SQVTM, CDR2 ANQGSEA. The CDR3 nucleotides read TGCAGCGTTGAAGGGGTGCAGAACAATGAGCAGTTCTTC. Amino acid sequence: CSVEGVQNNEQFF.

V usage is TRBV28 and J usage is TRBJ1-2; perhaps TRBD1 as D (5 bases). The V end was cut by 5 bases, the J end by 7 bases, with 14 bases between. The CDR3 is made up of 13 amino acids. Germline V lookup: CDR1 MDHEN, CDR2 SYDVKM. In nucleotides, the CDR3 is TGTGCCAGCAGTCGGGGGGGAATCGGTGGCTACACCTTC. Amino acids: CASSRGGIGGYTF.

The chain has TRBV19 and TRBJ2-1; 8 bases agree with TRBD2. CDR3 size: 15 residues. Per germline, CDR1 LNHDA and CDR2 SQIVND (reference sequence). The ends lost 6 bases at V and 4 bases at J; junction bases unmatched: 8. This chain's CDR3 is CASRIGTSGYNEQFF. For the CDR3, the DNA is TGTGCCAGTAGGATTGGAACTAGCGGATACAATGAGCAGTTCTTC. Full variable domain (missing parts from reference TRBV19 and TRBJ2-1): DGGITQSPKYLFRKEGQNVTLSCEQNLNHDAMYWYRQDPGQGLRLIYYSQIVNDFQKGDIAEGYSVSREKKESFPLTVTSAQKNPTAFYLCASRIGTSGYNEQFFGPGTRLTVL.

The J gene is TRBJ1-2, the V gene TRBV11-3, with a possible D match to TRBD1 (5 bases). CDR1 is SGHNT and CDR2 is YENEEA in the germline V gene. Trimming cost V 2 bases and J 4 bases, with 14 bases left between them. CDR3 length: 15 amino acids. In DNA, the CDR3 is TGTGCCAGCAGCTTAACCCTGGGGGAAACCTATGGCTACACCTTC. Amino acid sequence: CASSLTLGETYGYTF.

The chain is built from TRBV3-1 and TRBJ2-3; D gene uncertain. Trimming pared 0 bases from V and 0 bases from J, leaving 13 bases between. CDR1 is LGHDT, CDR2 YNNKEL, per germline (reference sequence). The CDR3 covers 17 residues. CDR3 residues: CASSQDHLLLSTDTQYF. CDR3 coding DNA: TGTGCCAGCAGCCAAGATCATTTACTCTTAAGCACAGATACGCAGTATTTT.

This chain connects TRBV29-1 to TRBJ2-3; D remains unclear. The CDR3 length is 13 residues. Germline V lookup: CDR1 SQVTM, CDR2 ANQGSEA. The germline V and J ends were trimmed by 3 bases and 1 base, with 8 bases remaining between them. The CDR3, as DNA: TGCAGCGTTGAGTATCCGGGCACAGATACGCAGTATTTT. As protein: CSVEYPGTDTQYF.

V and J are TRBV12-3 or TRBV12-4 and TRBJ1-1, with D hard to call. CDR3 length: 14 residues. The V end lost 5 bases, the J end lost 1 base, and 11 bases lay between the germline ends. CDR3 protein: CASSRASSNTEAFF. The CDR3 nucleotides are TGTGCCAGCAGTCGAGCCTCATCGAACACTGAAGCTTTCTTT.

The rearrangement uses TRBV20-1 and TRBJ2-3; TRBD1 is a possible D gene (6 bases). CDR1 and CDR2 (germline): DFQATT, SNEGSKA (reference sequence). With 2 bases removed from V and 9 bases from J, the gap between germline ends came to 9 bases. The CDR3 is made up of 11 amino acids. Here the CDR3 DNA reads TGCAGTGCTAGAAGACAGGTCACGCAGTATTTT. Encoded protein: CSARRQVTQYF.

The chain is built from TRBV4-2 and TRBJ2-1; possibly TRBD1 or TRBD2 for D (5 bases each). CDR1 LGHNA and CDR2 YNFKEQ come from the germline V gene. The CDR3 is made up of 16 amino acids. Trimming pared 4 bases from V and 3 bases from J, leaving 16 bases between. CDR3 region: CASSPLERDHYNEQFF. The DNA for the CDR3 is TGTGCCAGCAGCCCTTTGGAACGGGACCACTACAATGAGCAGTTCTTC.

This rearrangement joins TRBV7-9 to TRBJ1-2, with D perhaps TRBD1 (6 bases). From germline, CDR1 is SEHNR and CDR2 FQNEAQ (reference sequence). The V gene lost 7 bases and the J gene lost 0 bases, with 15 bases spanning the gap. The CDR3 loop spans 15 amino acids. The CDR3 region has the DNA TGTGCCAGCATACAGGGAATGGAAGCTAACTATGGCTACACCTTC. As protein: CASIQGMEANYGYTF.

The chain employs TRBV29-1 and TRBJ2-5; TRBD2 is a possible D gene (6 bases). Germline assignment: CDR1 SQVTM and CDR2 ANQGSEA. V lost 5 bases to trimming and J lost 2 bases, with 21 bases between them. This CDR3 is 16 amino acids long. The CDR3 sequence: CSVFPTSGLNQETQYF. Here the CDR3 DNA reads TGCAGCGTTTTCCCTACTTCTGGACTAAATCAAGAGACCCAGTACTTC.

The V and J genes are TRBV20-1 and TRBJ2-5, with a tentative D call TRBD2 (6 bases). V gave up 2 bases and J gave up 5 bases, with 12 bases separating them. The CDR3 runs to 13 residues. CDR1 and CDR2 (germline): DFQATT, SNEGSKA (reference sequence). Here the CDR3 DNA reads TGCAGTGCTAGAACTAGCTTTGGGGAGACCCAGTACTTC. It yields the protein CSARTSFGETQYF.

V and J are TRBV29-1 and TRBJ2-1; D not resolved. With 5 bases removed from V and 8 bases from J, the gap between germline ends came to 10 bases. Germline values: CDR1 SQVTM, CDR2 ANQGSEA. The CDR3 length is 11 residues. In DNA, the CDR3 is TGCAGCGTTAAAGTGGTCTATGAGCAGTTCTTC. Protein product: CSVKVVYEQFF.

The CDR3 nucleotides read TGCAGTGCTAGATTGGCCCAGGTTAGCAATCAGCCCCAGCATTTT. Its translation is CSARLAQVSNQPQHF. The V call is TRBV20-1, the J call TRBJ1-5; D call uncertain. Trimming cost V 2 bases and J 0 bases, with 11 bases left between them. Germline CDR1 DFQATT, CDR2 SNEGSKA (reference sequence). CDR3 length: 15 amino acids.

The V and J genes are TRBV4-1 and TRBJ2-2; D may correspond to TRBD1 or TRBD2 (5 bases each). The CDR3 runs to 14 residues. Germline values: CDR1 MGHRA, CDR2 YSYEKL. Trimming left V 3 bases short and J 6 bases short, with 11 bases between. The CDR3 here is CASSQGPRPGELFF. DNA for the CDR3: TGCGCCAGCAGCCAGGGACCCCGACCCGGGGAGCTGTTTTTT.

The chain employs TRBV25-1 and TRBJ2-5; 7 nucleotides align to TRBD1. With V trimmed by 2 bases and J by 7 bases, 10 bases remained unmatched. In germline, CDR1 is MGHDK, CDR2 SYGVNS. CDR3 length: 15 residues. The CDR3 nucleotides are TGTGCCAGCAGTGAAATTGGGACAGTTATATCGACCCAGTACTTC. Its translation: CASSEIGTVISTQYF.

This clonotype was observed once. The J gene is TRBJ1-1, the V gene TRBV29-1; a possible D gene is TRBD1 (6 bases). The V gene lost 6 bases and the J gene lost 1 base, with 15 bases spanning the gap. Germline V gene data show CDR1 as SQVTM and CDR2 as ANQGSEA. There are 14 residues in the CDR3. CDR3 region: CSVSGTPKNTEAFF. The DNA of the CDR3 is TGCAGCGTCAGCGGGACACCTAAGAACACTGAAGCTTTCTTT.

The rearrangement uses TRBV6-4 and TRBJ2-7; TRBD2 matches 7 bases. The CDR3 has 13 amino acids. Germline V gene data show CDR1 as MRHNA and CDR2 as SNTAGT. J gave up 6 bases and V 4 bases, and 6 bases lay outside the gene matches. The CDR3 DNA is TGTGCCAGCAGTGCACAGCGGGATAGCGAGCAGTACTTC. It is translated as CASSAQRDSEQYF.

The V gene is TRBV11-3, the J gene TRBJ2-7, with TRBD2 matching over 8 bases. This CDR3 is built from 17 residues. Germline V lookup: CDR1 SGHNT, CDR2 YENEEA. The V and J ends lost 0 bases and 0 bases, in that order; junction bases with no gene match: 7. Here the CDR3 DNA reads TGTGCCAGCAGCTTAGACCGTGCGGGAGGCCTCTCCTACGAGCAGTACTTC. It yields the protein CASSLDRAGGLSYEQYF.

The gene calls are TRBV20-1 and TRBJ1-2; no definite D call. The CDR3 extends over 11 amino acids. The germline V gene has CDR1 DFQATT and CDR2 SNEGSKA (reference sequence). Trimming stripped 5 bases from V and 7 bases from J, with 11 bases between. CDR3 residues: CSALIKLGYTF. As DNA, the CDR3 is TGCAGTGCTTTGATCAAGCTTGGCTACACCTTC.